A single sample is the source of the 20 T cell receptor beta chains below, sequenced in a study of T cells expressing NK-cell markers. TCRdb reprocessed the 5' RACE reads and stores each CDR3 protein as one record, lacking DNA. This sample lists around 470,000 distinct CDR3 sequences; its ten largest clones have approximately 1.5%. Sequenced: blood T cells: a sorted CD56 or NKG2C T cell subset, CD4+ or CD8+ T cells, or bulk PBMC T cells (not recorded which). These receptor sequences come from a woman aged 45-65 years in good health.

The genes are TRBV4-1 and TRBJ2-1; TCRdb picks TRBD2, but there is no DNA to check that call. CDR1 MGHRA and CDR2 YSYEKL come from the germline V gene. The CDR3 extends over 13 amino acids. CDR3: CASSHHRVAEQFF.

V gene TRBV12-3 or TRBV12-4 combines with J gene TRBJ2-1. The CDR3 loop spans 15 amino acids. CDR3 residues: CASTTFQVTYNEQFF.

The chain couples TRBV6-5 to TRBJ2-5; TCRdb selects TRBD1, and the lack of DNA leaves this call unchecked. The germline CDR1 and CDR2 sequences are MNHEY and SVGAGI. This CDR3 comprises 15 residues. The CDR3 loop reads CASSYSWDNQETQYF.

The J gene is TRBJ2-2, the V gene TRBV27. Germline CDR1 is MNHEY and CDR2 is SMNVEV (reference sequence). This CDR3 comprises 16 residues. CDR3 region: CASSLRRSGLAGELFF.

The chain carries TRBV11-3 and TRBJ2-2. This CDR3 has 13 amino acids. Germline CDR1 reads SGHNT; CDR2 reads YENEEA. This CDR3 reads CASSSSRGGELFF.

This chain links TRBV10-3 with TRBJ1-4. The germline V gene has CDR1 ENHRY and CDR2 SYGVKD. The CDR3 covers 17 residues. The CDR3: CAISESGQPSTNEKLFF.

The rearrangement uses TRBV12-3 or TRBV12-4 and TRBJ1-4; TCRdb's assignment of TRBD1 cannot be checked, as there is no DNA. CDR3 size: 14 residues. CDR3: CASSSDRVDEKLFF.

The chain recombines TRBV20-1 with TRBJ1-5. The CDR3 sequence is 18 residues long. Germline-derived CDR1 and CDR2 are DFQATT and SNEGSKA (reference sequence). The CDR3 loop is CSAREKSGGREGNQPQHF.

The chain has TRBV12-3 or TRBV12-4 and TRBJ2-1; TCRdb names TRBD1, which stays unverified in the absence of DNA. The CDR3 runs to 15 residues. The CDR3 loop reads CASSNTGGHNNEQFF.

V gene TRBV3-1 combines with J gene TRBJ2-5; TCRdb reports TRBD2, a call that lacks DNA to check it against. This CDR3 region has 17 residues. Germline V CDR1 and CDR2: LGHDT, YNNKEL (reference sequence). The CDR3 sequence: CASSLIVRGSGQETQYF.

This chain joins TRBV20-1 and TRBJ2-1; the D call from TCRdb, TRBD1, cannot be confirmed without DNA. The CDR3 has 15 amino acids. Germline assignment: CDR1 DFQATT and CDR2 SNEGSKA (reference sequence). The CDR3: CSAAKGGGWDNEQFF.

The CDR3 spells CAISERQENTEAFF. The genes are TRBV10-3 and TRBJ1-1. This CDR3 is built from 14 residues. Germline values: CDR1 ENHRY, CDR2 SYGVKD.

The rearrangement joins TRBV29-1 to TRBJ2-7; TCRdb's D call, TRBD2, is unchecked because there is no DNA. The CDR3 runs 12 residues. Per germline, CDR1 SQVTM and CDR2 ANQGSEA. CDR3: CRWWEGSYEQYF.

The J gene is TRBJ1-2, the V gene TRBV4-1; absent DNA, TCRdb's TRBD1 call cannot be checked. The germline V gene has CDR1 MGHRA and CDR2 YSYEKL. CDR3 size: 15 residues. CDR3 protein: CASSQGEGVDYGYTF.

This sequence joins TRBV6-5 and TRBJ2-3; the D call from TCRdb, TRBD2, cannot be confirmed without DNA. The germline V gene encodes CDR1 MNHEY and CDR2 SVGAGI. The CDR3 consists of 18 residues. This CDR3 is CASSDSTWGLADLDTQYF.

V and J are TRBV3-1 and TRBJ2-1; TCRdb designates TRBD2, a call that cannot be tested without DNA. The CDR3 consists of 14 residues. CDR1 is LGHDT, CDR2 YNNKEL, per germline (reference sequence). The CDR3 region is CASSLAGVYYEQFF.

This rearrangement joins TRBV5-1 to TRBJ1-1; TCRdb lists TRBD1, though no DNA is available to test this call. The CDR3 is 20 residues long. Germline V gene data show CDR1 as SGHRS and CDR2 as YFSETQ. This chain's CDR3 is CASSFGLAGTGGRMNTEAFF.

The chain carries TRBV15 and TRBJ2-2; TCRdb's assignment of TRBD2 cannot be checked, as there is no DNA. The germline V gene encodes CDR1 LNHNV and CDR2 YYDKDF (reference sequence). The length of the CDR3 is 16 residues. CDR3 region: CATSRDPGTRAGELFF.

The CDR3 sequence: CASSEGSEDSGANVLTF. The rearrangement uses TRBV25-1 and TRBJ2-6. CDR3 length equals 17 residues. Germline V gene data show CDR1 as MGHDK and CDR2 as SYGVNS.

The CDR3 reads CASSLVSGIGTDTQYF. The gene calls are TRBV5-1 and TRBJ2-3. The CDR3 spans 16 residues. CDR1 is SGHRS and CDR2 is YFSETQ in the germline V gene. Combining the CDR3 with reference TRBV5-1 and TRBJ2-3 gives the whole variable domain KAGVTQTPRYLIKTRGQQVTLSCSPISGHRSVSWYQQTPGQGLQFLFEYFSETQRNKGNFPGRFSGRQFSNSRSEMNVSTLELGDSALYLCASSLVSGIGTDTQYFGPGTRLTVL.